The T cell receptor beta chain described here comes from a study of blood T cell repertoires in COVID-19. TCRdb's copy holds only in-frame clones and misses some; the assay was immunoSEQ multiplex PCR. The sample holds 180,000 or so clones, more than 70% seen once. The V end lost 0 bases, the J end lost 4 bases, and 6 bases lay between the germline ends. The V gene's germline CDR1 is SGHNT and CDR2 YENEEA. The CDR3 length is 13 residues. This receptor was obtained from a man aged 40-50 years with acute COVID-19. The source material was PBMCs or T cells enriched from blood (not recorded which). V and J are TRBV11-3 and TRBJ1-1; D unclear. DNA of the CDR3: TGTGCCAGCAGCTTAGAGTCGGTCACTGAAGCTTTCTTT. Residues: CASSLESVTEAFF.